This is a list of T cell receptor beta chains from one sample in a study of technical replicates of blood from several donors. Here immunoSEQ multiplex PCR was the method, and the copy in TCRdb shows in-frame clones only, minus some. The table includes roughly 65,000 clones, over 75% detected once. The specimen was PBMCs. These receptors were taken from a human donor in good health. Some clones in this sample may be carry-over from other donors' samples. Both conserved end residues are trimmed from each CDR3.

j_call v_call cdr3_aa
TRBJ2-5 TRBV7-2 ASSYSAGEETQY
TRBJ2-1 TRBV7-2 ASSFEGTGAYNEQF
TRBJ2-7 TRBV7-2 ASSLVGTSAYEQY
TRBJ1-2 TRBV7-9 ASSDLTGGWDYGYT
TRBJ2-1 TRBV30 AWGGGSYNEQF
TRBJ2-3 TRBV7-2 ASSDGTSGRGDTQY
TRBJ2-2 TRBV27 ASSLRGQGASGELF
TRBJ1-5 TRBV5-5 ASRLTGGNNQPQH
TRBJ1-1 TRBV5-4 ASSSPNVGNTEAF
TRBJ2-1 TRBV9 ASSVDGNSGGREQF
TRBJ2-3 TRBV7-9 ASSSGVPNGDTQY
TRBJ1-3 TRBV9 ASSALQVSGNTIY
TRBJ1-2 TRBV5-6 ASTARTGSYGYT
TRBJ2-5 TRBV15 ATSRDTGQETQY
TRBJ2-2 TRBV4-1 ASSQALAGVTGELF
TRBJ2-7 TRBV30 AWRAPSGQQY
TRBJ2-1 TRBV27 ASSGTSGRAYNEQF
TRBJ2-1 TRBV30 AWERDRSNEQF
TRBJ2-7 TRBV4-2 ASSQLTGTYYEQY
TRBJ2-5 TRBV7-3 ASSLRGGETQY
TRBJ2-3 TRBV7-2 ASRHPGQGSGWY
TRBJ2-1 TRBV11-3 ASSFQTGLNEQF
TRBJ2-7 TRBV18 ASSPGTTSYEQY
TRBJ1-2 TRBV6-5 ASSYRGYGYT
TRBJ2-7 TRBV19 ASSSVNRAGEQY
TRBJ2-3 TRBV7-6 ASSKTERTDTQY
TRBJ2-7 TRBV7-2 ASSQGQGASYEQY
TRBJ1-2 TRBV7-2 ASSLRGGAQAIYGYT
TRBJ1-4 TRBV19 ASSIGQAYQEKLF
TRBJ1-1 TRBV29-1 SVDFLLGGNSSAEAF